These 22 T cell receptor beta chains came from one sample sequenced in a study of blood T cell repertoires in COVID-19. Libraries were prepared by immunoSEQ multiplex PCR; TCRdb keeps only in-frame clonotypes and omits some of them. The sample includes around 150,000 clones, approximately 88% of them seen just once. The sequencing input was peripheral blood. These receptors came from a man in his 70s with acute or convalescent COVID-19.

The gene calls are TRBV18 and TRBJ2-7; 7 bases are a match to TRBD1. CDR1 is KGHSH and CDR2 is LQKENI in the germline V gene. Trimming cost V 3 bases and J 5 bases; bases outside gene matches: 7. The CDR3 is 14 residues long. The DNA of the CDR3 is TGTGCCAGCTCACCTCAGGACAGGACAAACGAGCAGTACTTC. Its translation: CASSPQDRTNEQYF.

The rearrangement joins TRBV6-6 to TRBJ1-3; D gene uncertain. Germline V lookup: CDR1 MNHNY, CDR2 SVGAGI (reference sequence). CDR3 size: 18 residues. The V end lost 5 bases, the J end lost 7 bases, and 27 bases lay between the germline ends. For the CDR3, the DNA is TGTGCCAGCAGTCCCGGCGTAAGTGCAGGAACCGGAGGGAACACCATATATTTT. Protein product: CASSPGVSAGTGGNTIYF.

This chain uses TRBV10-3 with TRBJ2-1; 9 bases line up with TRBD1. The germline V gene encodes CDR1 ENHRY and CDR2 SYGVKD. V lost 6 bases, J lost 8 bases, and 8 bases stayed unmatched. This CDR3 has 14 amino acids. CDR3 amino acids: CAIRTDRGGDEQFF. In nucleotides, the CDR3 is TGTGCCATCAGGACCGACAGGGGGGGCGATGAGCAGTTCTTC.

This clone was detected only a few times. Relative to the germline gene, one junction end is altered; a read error may explain this. The rearrangement uses TRBV14 and TRBJ2-7, with a possible D match to TRBD1 (6 bases). Germline lookup yields CDR1 SGHDN and CDR2 FVKESK. This CDR3 is built from 12 residues. The CDR3 is CASSQVGGKEYF. In DNA form, the CDR3 reads TGTGCCAGCAGCCAAGTAGGGGGAAAGGAGTATTTC.

The rearrangement uses TRBV6-5 and TRBJ1-1; D is possibly TRBD1 (5 bases). This CDR3 comprises 15 residues. Germline V gene sequence: CDR1 MNHEY, CDR2 SVGAGI. V was cut by 4 bases and J by 8 bases, with 20 bases left in between. CDR3 bases: TGTGCCAGCAGTTCCCGCGGGGGACTAGCTGAAGAAGCTTTCTTT. Translation: CASSSRGGLAEEAFF.

This chain joins TRBV2 and TRBJ2-7; 15 nucleotides line up with TRBD2. This CDR3 has 20 amino acids. The germline V gene has CDR1 SNHLY and CDR2 FYNNEI. V dropped 6 bases and J dropped 2; count of bases not matched to a gene: 17. The CDR3 is CASSSLKPGTSGRRTYEQYF. DNA of the CDR3: TGTGCCAGCAGCTCCCTGAAACCCGGGACTAGCGGGAGGCGGACCTACGAGCAGTACTTC. Based on the CDR3 plus reference TRBV2 and TRBJ2-7, the full variable domain is EPEVTQTPSHQVTQMGQEVILRCVPISNHLYFYWYRQILGQKVEFLVSFYNNEISEKSEIFDDQFSVERPDGSNFTLKIRSTKLEDSAMYFCASSSLKPGTSGRRTYEQYFGPGTRLTVT.

CDR3 sequence (DNA): TGTGCCAGCAGCCCTCCCAGGGGGCCCCAGACTGAAGCTTTCTTT. Translating it yields CASSPPRGPQTEAFF. This chain connects TRBV7-9 to TRBJ1-1, with TRBD1 identical over 8 bases. Losses at the gene ends were 5 bases for V and 5 bases for J; bases not matched to a gene: 10. From germline, CDR1 is SEHNR and CDR2 FQNEAQ (reference sequence). The CDR3 runs to 15 residues.

This clone was recorded only once. The chain has TRBV28 and TRBJ2-7, with TRBD2 matching over 8 bases. This CDR3 is 14 amino acids long. Germline V lookup: CDR1 MDHEN, CDR2 SYDVKM. The J segment lost 4 bases and the V segment lost 2 bases, leaving 4 bases of the junction unmatched. The CDR3 sequence is CASSLTGGLYEQYF. CDR3 nucleotide sequence: TGTGCCAGCAGTTTAACGGGGGGGCTATACGAGCAGTACTTC.

V is TRBV6-5 and J is TRBJ1-5; weak D call: TRBD1 (5 bases). The CDR3 has 15 residues. With 6 bases removed from V and 1 base from J, the gap between germline ends came to 13 bases. Germline CDR1 is MNHEY and CDR2 is SVGAGI. The CDR3 reads CASSTGHPSNQPQHF. The CDR3 DNA reads as TGTGCCAGCAGCACAGGACACCCGAGCAATCAGCCCCAGCATTTT.

The chain couples TRBV7-2 to TRBJ2-1; TRBD1 matches 8 bases. The CDR3 contains 15 residues. Germline V CDR1 and CDR2: SGHTA, FQGNSA. J was trimmed by 6 bases and V by 5 bases; bases with no gene match: 9. The CDR3 spells CASSPAGTGFNEQFF. In DNA form, the CDR3 reads TGTGCCAGCAGCCCAGCAGGGACAGGTTTCAATGAGCAGTTCTTC. Based on the CDR3 plus reference TRBV7-2 and TRBJ2-1, the full variable domain is GAGVSQSPSNKVTEKGKDVELRCDPISGHTALYWYRQSLGQGLEFLIYFQGNSAPDKSGLPSDRFSAERTGGSVSTLTIQRTQQEDSAVYLCASSPAGTGFNEQFFGPGTRLTVL.

The rearrangement joins TRBV28 to TRBJ1-5; D may be TRBD1 (6 bases). This CDR3 comprises 11 residues. CDR1 is MDHEN and CDR2 is SYDVKM in the germline V gene. V was shortened by 8 bases and J by 5 bases, with 7 bases between the two germline ends. Written as DNA, the CDR3 is TGTGCCAGCTCAGGGGATCAGCCCCAGCATTTT. Residues: CASSGDQPQHF.

The rearrangement uses TRBV6-1 and TRBJ2-1; tentatively, D is TRBD1 (6 bases). The CDR3 consists of 16 residues. Trimming shortened V by 2 bases and J by 3 bases, and 14 bases separated the two germline ends. Germline V gene lookup returns CDR1 MNHNS and CDR2 SASEGT. DNA for the CDR3: TGTGCCAGCAGTGAACCCGTCGGCAGGGGCTACAATGAGCAGTTCTTC. Translated: CASSEPVGRGYNEQFF.

The chain has TRBV10-2 and TRBJ2-5; no definite D call. The V and J ends lost 4 bases and 0 bases respectively, with 6 bases between them. CDR3 length: 13 residues. Per the germline V gene, CDR1 is WSHSY and CDR2 is SAAADI. Here the CDR3 reads CASSGRDQETQYF. CDR3 bases: TGCGCCAGCAGTGGCCGGGACCAAGAGACCCAGTACTTC.

This chain connects TRBV19 to TRBJ1-5; TRBD1 is a possible D gene (6 bases). Germline V gives CDR1 LNHDA, CDR2 SQIVND (reference sequence). The CDR3 runs to 15 residues. V gave up 6 bases and J gave up 4 bases, with 16 bases separating them. The CDR3 nucleotides are TGTGCCAGTAGCCTCTACTCAGGGGTGAATCAGCCCCAGCATTTT. This encodes CASSLYSGVNQPQHF. The full variable domain, in which reference TRBV19 and TRBJ1-5 provide the parts outside the CDR3, is DGGITQSPKYLFRKEGQNVTLSCEQNLNHDAMYWYRQDPGQGLRLIYYSQIVNDFQKGDIAEGYSVSREKKESFPLTVTSAQKNPTAFYLCASSLYSGVNQPQHFGDGTRLSIL.

The chain has TRBV5-4 and TRBJ1-4; D perhaps matches TRBD1 (5 bases). The CDR3 contains 17 residues. The germline V gene encodes CDR1 SGHNT and CDR2 YYREEE (reference sequence). V lost 0 bases and J 2 bases, leaving 14 bases between the germline ends. The CDR3: CASSLEQGIGTNEKLFF. DNA of the CDR3: TGTGCCAGCAGCTTGGAGCAGGGCATAGGGACTAATGAAAAACTGTTTTTT.

The rearrangement uses TRBV7-9 and TRBJ2-2, with D perhaps TRBD2 (5 bases). The V gene's germline CDR1 is SEHNR and CDR2 FQNEAQ (reference sequence). The V and J ends lost 7 bases and 2 bases respectively, with 14 bases between them. This CDR3 is built from 15 residues. The CDR3 here is CASTPRASNTGELFF. The CDR3 nucleotides read TGTGCCAGCACCCCGCGGGCCAGTAACACCGGGGAGCTGTTTTTT.

The chain uses TRBV6-1 and TRBJ1-4; D remains ambiguous. Germline loops: CDR1 MNHNS, CDR2 SASEGT. The CDR3 sequence is 18 residues long. V was pared by 3 bases and J by 0 bases, with 17 bases between. CDR3: CASSDPRFIVATNEKLFF. CDR3 nucleotide sequence: TGTGCCAGCAGTGACCCGAGGTTTATTGTTGCAACTAATGAAAAACTGTTTTTT.

This rearrangement joins TRBV24-1 to TRBJ2-7; 9 bases are shared with TRBD1. Per the germline V gene, CDR1 is KGHDR and CDR2 is SFDVKD. V lost 4 bases to trimming and J lost 4 bases; unmatched junction nucleotides: 7. The CDR3 consists of 15 residues. CDR3 sequence (DNA): TGTGCCACCAGTGACCAAACAGGGGGCATATACGAGCAGTACTTC. This encodes CATSDQTGGIYEQYF.

The CDR3 sequence: CASSPSISGDRGPDSNQPQHF. In DNA, the CDR3 is TGTGCCAGCAGCCCTTCTATATCGGGGGACAGGGGTCCGGATAGCAATCAGCCCCAGCATTTT. The chain couples TRBV12-1 to TRBJ1-5; the table names TRBD1, a call not compared with the DNA. TRBV12-1 is a documented pseudogene. The CDR3 sequence is 21 residues long.

CDR3 loop: CASSLATGTVSYEQYF. In nucleotides, the CDR3 is TGCGCCAGCAGCTTGGCCACCGGGACAGTGTCCTACGAGCAGTACTTC. The gene calls are TRBV5-1 and TRBJ2-7; the match to TRBD1 covers 7 bases. V trimming: 0 bases; J trimming: 1 base; junction bases outside the gene matches: 7. CDR3 length: 16 residues. Germline V gene data show CDR1 as SGHRS and CDR2 as YFSETQ.

V is TRBV19 and J is TRBJ1-1; D gene uncertain. V shed 0 bases and J shed 6 bases, with 14 bases lying between them. The germline CDR1 and CDR2 sequences are LNHDA and SQIVND (reference sequence). The CDR3 loop spans 15 amino acids. CDR3 sequence: CASSIDIKSSAEAFF. Written as DNA, the CDR3 is TGTGCCAGTAGTATAGATATCAAAAGTTCAGCTGAAGCTTTCTTT.

The chain employs TRBV3-1 (or the pseudogene TRBV3-2) and TRBJ2-7; TRBD1 matches 7 bases. CDR1 is LGHDT and CDR2 is YNNKEL in the germline V gene (reference sequence). The CDR3 length is 13 residues. The V segment lost 4 bases and the J segment 6 bases; nucleotides outside the gene matches: 6. CDR3 loop: CASSPTGLFEQYF. For the CDR3, the DNA is TGTGCCAGCAGCCCGACAGGGCTCTTCGAGCAGTACTTC.